This T cell receptor beta chain originates from a study of blood T cell repertoires in COVID-19. Study-level background: Sites across the United States, Italy and Spain contributed samples from acute and convalescent COVID-19. PBMCs, B-cell-depleted T cells, or T cells provided the cDNA or gDNA that made up the material.

Using immunoSEQ multiplex PCR, the repertoire was profiled, and TCRdb retains in-frame clones only, with some absent. The sample lists fewer than 50,000 clones; 76% were seen once. Material for sequencing was peripheral blood. The TCR originated in an elderly man with acute or convalescent COVID-19.

CDR3 sequence reads: CASSDPSDRAHGYTF. DNA of the CDR3: TGTGCCAGCAGCGACCCGTCGGACAGGGCCCATGGCTACACCTTC. The rearrangement uses TRBV6-5 and TRBJ1-2; 8 bases fit TRBD1. Germline loops: CDR1 MNHEY, CDR2 SVGAGI. J was trimmed by 6 bases and V by 6 bases; bases with no gene match: 12. This CDR3 spans 15 amino acids.